This T cell receptor (beta chain) emerged from a study of T cells after yellow fever vaccination. The CDR3 consists of 13 residues. Germline V gene sequence: CDR1 SNHLY, CDR2 FYNNEI. Trimming pared 4 bases from V and 4 bases from J, leaving 8 bases between. TCRdb processed the 5' RACE reads anew with MiXCR; each CDR3 protein has one entry. Here the sample spans approximately 350,000 distinct CDR3 sequences, roughly 11% being singletons. The specimen was PBMCs, collected on the day of the first yellow fever vaccination. V gene TRBV2 combines with J gene TRBJ1-5; no reliable D call. The source is a man between 18 and 35 years old who received the YFV17D yellow fever vaccine. For the CDR3, the DNA is TGTGCCAGCAGTGTAGAGGTGAATCAGCCCCAGCATTTT. As protein: CASSVEVNQPQHF.